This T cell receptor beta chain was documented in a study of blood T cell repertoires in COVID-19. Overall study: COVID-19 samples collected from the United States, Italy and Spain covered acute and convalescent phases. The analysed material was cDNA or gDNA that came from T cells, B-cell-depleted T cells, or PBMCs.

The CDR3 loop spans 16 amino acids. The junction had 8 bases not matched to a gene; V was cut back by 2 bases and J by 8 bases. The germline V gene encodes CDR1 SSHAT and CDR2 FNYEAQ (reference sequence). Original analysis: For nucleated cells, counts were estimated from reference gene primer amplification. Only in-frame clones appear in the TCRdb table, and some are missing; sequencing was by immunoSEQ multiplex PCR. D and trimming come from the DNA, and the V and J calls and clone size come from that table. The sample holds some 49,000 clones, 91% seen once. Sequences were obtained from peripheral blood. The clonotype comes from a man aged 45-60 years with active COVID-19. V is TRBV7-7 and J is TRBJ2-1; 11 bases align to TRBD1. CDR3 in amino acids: CASSLRTGGFIDEQFF. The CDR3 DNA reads TGTGCCAGCAGCTTAAGGACAGGGGGCTTTATCGATGAGCAGTTCTTC.